This T cell receptor (beta chain) appears in the sequencing data of a study of cytomegalovirus exposure and HLA in healthy donors (dated by TCRdb to about 2017). Notes on the research overall: In an earlier analysis of roughly 500 of the donors, 250 to 300 Gb of sequence data and approximately 120 million unique TCR beta sequences from 150 million to 200 million T cells were reported. To predict cytomegalovirus infection status, the study combined high-throughput TCR immunosequencing, statistical association of individual TCRs with disease status, and machine learning. All discovery cohort repertoires had been generated using a single sequencing platform. The number of donors typed differed by locus, with roughly 629-640 for A, B, C, DRB1 and DQB1, roughly 520 for DQA1, about 610 for DPA1, and over 400 for DPB1. A later genetic analysis took genome-wide SNP genotypes for about three fifths of the roughly 670 donors and used that subset as a discovery cohort. Class I and class II HLA loci were covered by the typing at four-digit resolution. An earlier analysis of around 540 of the donors applied high-throughput TCR beta sequencing to assess whether each TCR beta V gene segment acted as functional or pseudogenic. Along with the approximately 670-subject first cohort, a separate validation cohort of more than 90 different subjects was used. A later analysis re-analyzed previously published TCR beta repertoires from roughly 630 donors and added high-resolution HLA genotyping to study TCR occurrence patterns. Approximately 300 gigabases of sequencing data and roughly 81 million unique TCR sequences made up an early release that covered 500 to 700 HLA-typed donors. Alongside the repertoire data, information on donor age, sex, ethnicity and CMV serostatus was compiled. Using immunosequencing, the study profiled T cell repertoires from 666 subjects and related those repertoires to cytomegalovirus serostatus. Among the roughly 400 genotyped donors, about 83% belonged to the genetic ancestry cluster associated with self-reported Caucasian donors. The study was designed to test whether signatures of past pathogen exposure could be identified by cataloging public T cell receptors. Across around 400 genotyped donors of the cohort, an average of about 240,000 unique TCR beta nucleotide sequences per donor were sequenced, and roughly a sixth of those sequences were non-productive. Several DR-DQ haplotypes were handled as single units for association and clustering, since linkage in the cohort was strong. Rather than drawing on any new phenotypic data, the later analysis identified candidate immune exposures from TCR beta sequences and the way those sequences occurred across donors.

What the research found in general, with its limitations: Roughly uniform sequencing depth across donors was assumed in presence/absence analyses, although this assumption may not hold. According to the authors, the approach could potentially be generalized to other disease states and immunological phenotypes. A further reported finding was that TCR beta sequences accurately predicted the HLA-A and HLA-B alleles for most subjects in the first cohort. Most CMV-associated TCR beta chains appeared to be HLA-restricted in a later analysis, and the HLA associations seemed to be driven largely by CMV exposure. HLA typing was unavailable for some donors at each locus, so association tests used only the typed subset. Compared with the approximately 700-donor mean, donors in an Asian-associated ancestry cluster had fewer N-insertions in productive TCRs, according to a later genetic analysis. Linkage disequilibrium might explain the correlated functional status among segregating V segments, but an unknown experimental factor could not be excluded. About 17 rarely observed V segments, including chromosome 9 orphons, were excluded from the earlier analysis of a few hundred of the donors because counts were too low. A cluster of highly shared sequence variants was judged likely to be a technical artifact of the sequencing pipeline. Strong co-occurrence of HLA alleles, especially DR and DQ, made assigning TCR associations to individual alleles difficult. In the study, 164 TCR beta chains were listed as associated with cytomegalovirus. In vitro tests confirmed that three of the cytomegalovirus-associated TCR beta chains recognize cytomegalovirus antigens. A later analysis associated 16,951 TCR beta sequences with specific HLA alleles at a false discovery rate of 0.05. According to a later analysis, parvovirus B19, influenza, CMV and Epstein-Barr virus appeared linked to several top co-occurrence clusters. Compared with equally common non-associated chains, HLA-associated TCR beta chains in a later analysis were more clonally expanded and had lower generation probabilities. While some public TCRs were present in many individuals, most TCR sequences turned up only very rarely across donors. Some IMGT-functional V segments, including TRBV6-2 and TRBV6-3, could not be distinguished by the 87-base-pair reads and were therefore excluded. A later genetic analysis associated a missense DCLRE1C variant with V-gene and J-gene trimming of TCR beta chains, and an independent cohort replicated the association. In an earlier analysis of around 500 of the donors, most TCR beta V segments appeared in productive rearrangements about 87% or about 30% of the time, broadly matching IMGT annotations. This cohort had only TCR beta chains sequenced, and the lack of alpha or paired-chain data limited which features could be detected. According to a later analysis, TCR association rates differed among HLA loci, with DRB1 alleles showing the most associated TCRs and HLA-C alleles showing the fewest. For the cohort, immune exposure information was limited to CMV serostatus. Cytomegalovirus status was reported to be diagnosed by the classifier with high specificity and sensitivity in both the original and validation cohorts.

The cohort consisted of 600 to 750 healthy bone marrow donors. Cohort members were all nominally healthy when sampled, although unrecorded immune exposures were likely present. The donor tested CMV seropositive, placing the donor among the roughly 300 seropositive members of the cohort. A peripheral blood sample was provided by each donor, and peripheral blood mononuclear cells were used for TCR beta sequencing. The Qiagen DNeasy Blood Extraction Kit was used to extract genomic DNA from the blood cell samples. The library was generated by the immunoSEQ multiplex PCR assay. For the multiplex PCR, a mixture combining 60 forward primers for TCR Vbeta segments and 13 reverse primers for TCR Jbeta segments was used. The CDR3 region of rearranged TCR beta genes was amplified from genomic DNA by a multiplex PCR assay. On the Illumina HiSeq System, the amplified TCR beta libraries were sequenced as 87-base-pair reads. The original pipeline was this. A later analysis tallied tens of millions of unique TCR beta chains across the 700 or so repertoires, and some 10 million of those chains were shared by two or more donors. Raw reads were error-corrected and collapsed into unique sequences by a nearest-neighbor algorithm in which closely related sequences were merged to remove PCR and sequencing errors. V, D and J gene segments were assigned by aligning CDR3 sequences to IMGT reference sequences. For a sequence to be retained, at least a six-nucleotide match to both a V gene segment and a J gene segment was required. A rearrangement counted as productive if the CDR3 had no stop codons and remained in frame with V and J, and every other rearrangement counted as non-productive. Following IMGT convention, CDR3 was defined as the stretch from the second conserved V-encoded cysteine up to the conserved J-encoded phenylalanine. The earlier analysis of about 560 of the donors excluded any sequence lacking an unambiguous match to a single V gene segment. In an earlier analysis of 587 of the donors, V segments were called functional above 56.7% productive rearrangements and were called segregating when the between-donor standard deviation exceeded 5%. A statistical classification framework was built to diagnose cytomegalovirus status from the catalog of TCR beta chain sequences. V and J gene assignment, in a later analysis, came from comparing TCR nucleotide sequences with IMGT/GENE-DB human TR gene sequences. In a later analysis, CDR3 sequences and most-parsimonious VDJ recombination scenarios were assigned using the TCRdist pipeline. In a later analysis, each TCR beta chain was defined by its CDR3 amino acid sequence together with its V-gene family, and reads lacking a unique V-gene family were excluded. As a way to deal with suspected cross-contamination and a sequencing artifact, a later analysis dropped roughly 620 nucleotide sequences that were highly shared and had low generation probability. In a later analysis, a clonal expansion index was calculated for each public chain from normalized within-repertoire ranks of inferred template counts. In a later analysis, generation probabilities were computed using a VDJ recombination model fitted to out-of-frame rearrangements, and the results were checked against IGoR. A later analysis scored TCR-TCR, TCR-HLA and TCR-CMV co-occurrence with hypergeometric tests, applying a repertoire-size bias correction to TCR pairs. To estimate false discovery rates, a later analysis permuted the HLA or CMV assignments 20 times. In a later analysis, co-occurring TCRs were grouped with DBSCAN, and TCRdist sequence similarity was added when clustering was performed within HLA-allele-positive subsets. For co-occurrence clustering, repertoires with fewer than 30,000 or more than 120,000 public chains were excluded, along with five or six repertoires with anomalous nucleotide sharing. The table comes from immuneACCESS by way of TCRdb, which keeps in-frame sequences with V and J called. Part of the clones is missing from these tables; in studies checked, under half for an unresolved V gene and the rest for unknown reasons. D and trimming were read from the DNA, whereas the V and J calls and clone size are those reported in that table. Here the sample has 75,000 to 90,000 clones; under 80% occur a single time. Less than 6% of the sample belongs to the ten largest clones.

Relative to germline, V is missing 3 bases and J is missing 3 bases, with 4 bases of the junction outside any gene match. The CDR3 starts with the cysteine, ends with the phenylalanine, and has 15 residues. The kept DNA is CDR3 alone, 45 bases in frame from the first base. Based on the germline V gene (reference sequence), the CDR1 and CDR2 sequences are LNHNV and YYDKDF. A note on this clone: The clone's antigen remains unknown. Nothing much larger sits one base from this clone, and base qualities are not available.

The clonotype originates from a male donor in good health and CMV-seropositive. Sequenced: PBMCs. The V and J genes are TRBV15 and TRBJ2-1; 8 bases in between match TRBD2. The CDR3 protein: CATSRERGIYNEQFF. At the DNA level, the sequence is TGTGCCACCAGCAGGGAGCGGGGGATCTACAATGAGCAGTTCTTC.